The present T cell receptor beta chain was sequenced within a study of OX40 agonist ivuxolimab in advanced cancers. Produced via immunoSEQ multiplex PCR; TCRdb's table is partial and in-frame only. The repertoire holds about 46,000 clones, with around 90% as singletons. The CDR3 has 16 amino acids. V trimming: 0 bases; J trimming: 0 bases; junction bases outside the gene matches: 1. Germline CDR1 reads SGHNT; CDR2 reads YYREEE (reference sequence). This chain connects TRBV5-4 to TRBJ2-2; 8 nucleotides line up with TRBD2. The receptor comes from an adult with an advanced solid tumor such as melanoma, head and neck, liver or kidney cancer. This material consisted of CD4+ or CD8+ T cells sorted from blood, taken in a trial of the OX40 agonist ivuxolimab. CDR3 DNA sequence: TGTGCCAGCAGCTTGGGACTAGCGCCGAACACCGGGGAGCTGTTTTTT. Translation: CASSLGLAPNTGELFF.